The rows below give T cell receptor beta chains drawn from one sample of a study of blood T cell repertoires in COVID-19. Sequencing used immunoSEQ multiplex PCR; TCRdb keeps in-frame clones, though not all of them. The top ten clones hold 3.3% of a sample with more than 95,000 clones, approximately 80% of them seen once. The sequenced material came from peripheral blood. These receptors all stem from a woman over 75 with active or convalescent COVID-19. The CDR3 runs from the conserved cysteine through the conserved F or W. A D gene is named only where the DNA matches it firmly. A clone size is listed for some rows: how often the clone was seen (once, few, many), or a class if it is expanded.

TRBJ1-2,NA,TRBV30,NA,TGTGCCTGGAGCCGCCCAGGGACTGACATGGACGGCTACACCTTC,CAWSRPGTDMDGYTF
TRBJ2-2,NA,TRBV6-6,NA,TGTGCCAGCAGTCGGGGGCAGGGGTTAGCCGGGGAGCTGTTTTTT,CASSRGQGLAGELFF
TRBJ2-3,once,TRBV6-6,TRBD1,TGTGCCAGCGGTCGGAGACAGGGGGCGGATACGCAGTATTTT,CASGRRQGADTQYF
TRBJ1-2,NA,TRBV6-4,NA,TGTGCCAGCCCCGGGTTCTATGGCTACACCTTC,CASPGFYGYTF
TRBJ2-1,NA,TRBV4-1,NA,TGCGCCAGCAGCCAAGGGGAAGTGGGAGACAATGAGCAGTTCTTC,CASSQGEVGDNEQFF
TRBJ1-4,NA,TRBV4-3,TRBD1,TGCGCCAGCAGCCGGGCCTTCGGGACAGGGGCAGAAAAACTGTTTTTT,CASSRAFGTGAEKLFF
TRBJ2-7,NA,TRBV30,NA,TGTGCCTGGAGTGGGGGCTTGTACGAGCAGTACTTC,CAWSGGLYEQYF
TRBJ2-1,NA,TRBV24-1,NA,TGTGCCACCAGTGATGGGGCCCTGGCAGGTACCTACAATGAGCAGTTCTTC,CATSDGALAGTYNEQFF
TRBJ1-4,NA,TRBV6-5,NA,TGTGCCAGCAGCCAAGCGGGATCCGTGAGGGAAAAACTGTTTTTT,CASSQAGSVREKLFF
TRBJ2-7,NA,TRBV27,NA,TGTGCCAGCAGTTTGGAGGGGCGAGGCTACGAGCAGTACTTC,CASSLEGRGYEQYF
TRBJ2-3,once,TRBV24-1,TRBD2,TGTGCCACCAGTGGACTAGCGGTTAACACAGATACGCAGTATTTT,CATSGLAVNTDTQYF
TRBJ2-1,NA,TRBV10-3,TRBD2,TGTGCCATCAGCCCCGGGACTAGCGGGAGCGATGAGCAGTTCTTC,CAISPGTSGSDEQFF
TRBJ2-2,NA,TRBV5-1,TRBD1,TGCGCCAGCGGGACAGGGGACACCGGGGAGCTGTTTTTT,CASGTGDTGELFF
TRBJ1-5,NA,TRBV6-5,TRBD1,TGTGCCAGCAGTCTTTTAGGACAGGTCTGGGAGCCCCAGCATTTT,CASSLLGQVWEPQHF
TRBJ1-4,NA,TRBV28,NA,TGTGCCAGCAGTTTAGAGGGCGGGAATGAAAAACTGTTTTTT,CASSLEGGNEKLFF
TRBJ1-1,NA,TRBV2,NA,TGTGCCTTCCAAGCCGGAGGGAACACTGAAGCTTTCTTT,CAFQAGGNTEAFF
TRBJ1-1,NA,TRBV3-1/TRBV3-2,NA,TGTGCCAGCAGCCAGGTACCGGCTGAAGCTTTCTTT,CASSQVPAEAFF
TRBJ1-1,few,TRBV27,TRBD1,TGTGCCAGCCTGGAACGGACAGGGTTGAACACTGAAGCTTTCTTT,CASLERTGLNTEAFF
TRBJ2-3,NA,TRBV5-1,TRBD2,TGCGCCAGCAGCTTGATGGGGGGGTCAGATACGCAGTATTTT,CASSLMGGSDTQYF
TRBJ1-1,once,TRBV19,NA,TGTGCCAGTAGTATTGGCCCGAACACTGAAGCTTTCTTT,CASSIGPNTEAFF
TRBJ2-7,NA,TRBV10-1,NA,TGCGCCAGCAGCCCCAGACAGGCTACCACCTACGAGCAGTACTTC,CASSPRQATTYEQYF
TRBJ2-5,NA,TRBV28,TRBD2,TGTGCCAGCAGAGCGGGAGTGGAGACCCAGTACTTC,CASRAGVETQYF
TRBJ2-2,few,TRBV5-1,NA,TGCGCCAGCACACATAACACCGGGGAGCTGTTTTTT,CASTHNTGELFF
TRBJ1-1,NA,TRBV28,TRBD1,TGTGCCAGCAGTGCCAGGGGGAGGCATGACACTGAAGCTTTCTTT,CASSARGRHDTEAFF
TRBJ2-1,NA,TRBV20-1,TRBD2,TGCAGTGCTAGTGGCGGGAGAGGGTCCTACAATGAGCAGTTCTTC,CSASGGRGSYNEQFF
TRBJ2-5,few,TRBV5-1,TRBD2,TGCGCCAGCAGCTTGGTGCTAGCGGGGGGGGAGACCCAGTACTTC,CASSLVLAGGETQYF
TRBJ1-6,NA,TRBV2,TRBD1,TGTGCCAGCAGTGGGGGACAGGGAGGTTCACCCCTCCACTTT,CASSGGQGGSPLHF
TRBJ2-1,NA,TRBV5-6,TRBD2,TGTGCCAGCAGCAAGGGACTAGCGGACAGCTCCTACAATGAGCAGTTCTTC,CASSKGLADSSYNEQFF
TRBJ2-7,NA,TRBV28,NA,TGTGCCAGCAGTTCCAGGTTCGACGAGCAGTACTTC,CASSSRFDEQYF
TRBJ1-4,few,TRBV6-5,NA,TGTGCCAGCAGTTACTCGGCCGATGAAAAACTGTTTTTT,CASSYSADEKLFF
TRBJ1-5,NA,TRBV7-2,TRBD1,TGTGCCAGCAGCTTATCGGGCACAGGGGGCAATCAGCCCCAGCATTTT,CASSLSGTGGNQPQHF
TRBJ2-1,NA,TRBV3-1/TRBV3-2,TRBD2,TGTGCCAGCAGGGCGGGAGGACGGAACAATGAGCAGTTCTTC,CASRAGGRNNEQFF
TRBJ2-2,NA,TRBV5-1,TRBD1,TGCGCCAGCAGCTTGGCCGGGACAGGGGTTAACACCGGGGAGCTGTTTTTT,CASSLAGTGVNTGELFF
TRBJ1-1,NA,TRBV6-6,NA,TGTGCCAGCAGTATGATGGACTACGGGGGAACTGAAGCTTTCTTT,CASSMMDYGGTEAFF
TRBJ1-5,NA,TRBV28,TRBD1,TGTGCCAGCAGGGTAGGGACAGGGGGGTATCAGCCCCAGCATTTT,CASRVGTGGYQPQHF
TRBJ1-2,few,TRBV5-1,NA,TGCGCCAGCAGCGCGTCATCCGTTGGCTACACCTTC,CASSASSVGYTF
TRBJ1-5,NA,TRBV28,NA,TGTGCCAGCAGTGTTCAGGGTAATCAGCCCCAGCATTTT,CASSVQGNQPQHF
TRBJ2-5,NA,TRBV5-5,TRBD1,TGTGCCAGCAGCTTGGCCCCTACAGGGGGCCAAGAGACCCAGTACTTC,CASSLAPTGGQETQYF
TRBJ2-2,NA,TRBV5-1,NA,TGCGCCAGCAGCCCCCGGACTACGAACACCGGGGAGCTGTTTTTT,CASSPRTTNTGELFF
TRBJ2-3,NA,TRBV12-1,NA,TGTGCCAGCAGCTTTGAAGGGGGGGCAATCCTCACAGATACGCAGTATTTT,CASSFEGGAILTDTQYF
TRBJ2-7,NA,TRBV6-5,TRBD1,TGTGCCAGCAGGGGCAGGGGGCCCTACGAGCAGTACTTC,CASRGRGPYEQYF
TRBJ1-1,NA,TRBV6-2/TRBV6-3,NA,TGTGCCAGCAGTTACTCCAAAGGAGGAACTGAAGCTTTCTTT,CASSYSKGGTEAFF
TRBJ1-6,NA,TRBV7-2,NA,TGTGCCAGCAGCTTAGCCGGGGGGAGTACACCCCTCCACTTT,CASSLAGGSTPLHF
TRBJ2-1,once,TRBV12-5,NA,TGTGCTAGTGGTACCGGGACTTCGCTGAAGCGGGATGAGCAGTTCTTC,CASGTGTSLKRDEQFF
TRBJ1-5,NA,TRBV28,NA,TGTGCCAGCAGCTTGACCAGGGATGTCCCCCAGCATTTT,CASSLTRDVPQHF
TRBJ2-5,few,TRBV28,TRBD1,TGTGCCAGCAGTTTGACAGGGAACTGGGAGACCCAGTACTTC,CASSLTGNWETQYF
TRBJ1-3,NA,TRBV5-1,NA,TGCGCCAGCAGCTCGGACAGAGGAAACACCATATATTTT,CASSSDRGNTIYF
TRBJ2-5,NA,TRBV2,NA,TGTGCCAGCAGACGACGGGCCGGAGGGACCCAGTACTTC,CASRRRAGGTQYF
TRBJ2-1,NA,TRBV19,NA,TGTGCCAGTAGTATACCCTCGGGTTTTGGGTACCGTTATTTCTTC,CASSIPSGFGYRYFF
TRBJ2-4,NA,TRBV27,NA,TGTGCCAGCAGTAAACAGGGAAGTCTGGCCAAAAACATTCAGTACTTC,CASSKQGSLAKNIQYF